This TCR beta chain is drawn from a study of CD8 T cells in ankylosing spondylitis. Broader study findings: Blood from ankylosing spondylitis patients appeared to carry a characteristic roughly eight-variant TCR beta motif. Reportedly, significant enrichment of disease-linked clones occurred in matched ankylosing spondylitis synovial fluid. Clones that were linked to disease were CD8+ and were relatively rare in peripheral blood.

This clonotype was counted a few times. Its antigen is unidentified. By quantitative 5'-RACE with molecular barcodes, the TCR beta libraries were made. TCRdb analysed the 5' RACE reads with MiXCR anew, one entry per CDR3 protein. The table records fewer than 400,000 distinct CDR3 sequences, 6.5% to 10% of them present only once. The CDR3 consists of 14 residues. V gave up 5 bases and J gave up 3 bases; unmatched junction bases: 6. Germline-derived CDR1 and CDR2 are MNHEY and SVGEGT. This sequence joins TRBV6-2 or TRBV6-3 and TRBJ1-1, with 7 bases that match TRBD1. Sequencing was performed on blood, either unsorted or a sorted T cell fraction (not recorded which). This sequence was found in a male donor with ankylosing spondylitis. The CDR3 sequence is CASSQNRGHTEAFF. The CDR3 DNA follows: TGTGCCAGCAGTCAGAACAGGGGCCACACTGAAGCTTTCTTT.